The TCR beta chain under discussion was sequenced for a study of cytomegalovirus exposure and HLA in healthy donors. PCR primers comprised 60 Vbeta and 13 Jbeta primers. Profiling relied on immunoSEQ multiplex PCR, and the TCRdb table lists in-frame clones only, not all of them. The sample contains roughly 78,000 clones, about 60% of which appear only once. The CDR3 has 13 amino acids. Trimming took off 0 bases at V and 3 bases at J, with 5 bases between the two ends. Germline CDR1 is SGHTA and CDR2 is FQGTGA. This clone was detected only a few times. Sequencing input: PBMCs. This receptor was taken from a man younger than 40 in good health and CMV-seropositive. This chain connects TRBV7-3 to TRBJ2-5, with D possibly TRBD1 on 5 matching bases. The DNA of the CDR3 is TGTGCCAGCAGCTTAACCAGGGAAGAGACCCAGTACTTC. It specifies CASSLTREETQYF. Supplemented by reference TRBV7-3 and TRBJ2-5, the full variable domain reads GAGVSQTPSNKVTEKGKYVELRCDPISGHTALYWYRQSLGQGPEFLIYFQGTGAADDSGLPNDRFFAVRPEGSVSTLKIQRTERGDSAVYLCASSLTREETQYFGPGTRLLVL.